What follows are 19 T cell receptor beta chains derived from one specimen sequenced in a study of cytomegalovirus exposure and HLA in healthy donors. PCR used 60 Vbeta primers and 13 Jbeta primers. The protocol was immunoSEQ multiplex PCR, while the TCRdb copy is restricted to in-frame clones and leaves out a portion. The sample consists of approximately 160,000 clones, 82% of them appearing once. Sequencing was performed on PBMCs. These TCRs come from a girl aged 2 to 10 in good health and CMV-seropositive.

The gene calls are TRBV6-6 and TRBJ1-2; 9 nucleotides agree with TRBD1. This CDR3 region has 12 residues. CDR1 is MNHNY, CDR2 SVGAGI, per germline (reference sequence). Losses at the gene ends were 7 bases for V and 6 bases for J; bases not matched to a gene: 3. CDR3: CASIRTGDGYTF. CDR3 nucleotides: TGTGCCAGCATTAGGACAGGGGATGGCTACACCTTC.

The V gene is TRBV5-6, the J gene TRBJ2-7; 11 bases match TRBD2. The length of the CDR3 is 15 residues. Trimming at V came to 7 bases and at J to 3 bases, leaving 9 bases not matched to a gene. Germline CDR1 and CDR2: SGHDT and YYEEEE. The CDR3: CASGTSTSGNYEQYF. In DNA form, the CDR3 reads TGTGCCAGCGGAACATCGACTAGCGGGAACTACGAGCAGTACTTC.

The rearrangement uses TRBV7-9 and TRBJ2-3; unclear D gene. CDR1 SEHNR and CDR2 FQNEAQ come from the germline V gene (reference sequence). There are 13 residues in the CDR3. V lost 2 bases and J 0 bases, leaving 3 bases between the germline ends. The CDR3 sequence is CASSLLSTDTQYF. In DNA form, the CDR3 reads TGTGCCAGCAGCTTACTTAGCACAGATACGCAGTATTTT. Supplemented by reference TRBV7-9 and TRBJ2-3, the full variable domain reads DTGVSQNPRHKITKRGQNVTFRCDPISEHNRLYWYRQTLGQGPEFLTYFQNEAQLEKSRLLSDRFSAERPKGSFSTLEIQRTEQGDSAMYLCASSLLSTDTQYFGPGTRLTVL.

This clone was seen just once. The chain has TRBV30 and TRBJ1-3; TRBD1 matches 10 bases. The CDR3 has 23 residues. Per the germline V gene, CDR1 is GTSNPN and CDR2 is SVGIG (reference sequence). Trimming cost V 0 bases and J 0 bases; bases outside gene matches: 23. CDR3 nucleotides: TGTGCCTGGAGTGTTTTCAGACAGGGGGCATTTTCTGGTGGGGTGGACTCTGGAAACACCATATATTTT. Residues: CAWSVFRQGAFSGGVDSGNTIYF.

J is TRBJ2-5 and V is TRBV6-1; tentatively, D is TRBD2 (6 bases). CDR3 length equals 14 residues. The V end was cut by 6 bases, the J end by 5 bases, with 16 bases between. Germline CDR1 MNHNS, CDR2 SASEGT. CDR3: CASRPQWLAETQYF. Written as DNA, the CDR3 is TGTGCCAGCAGACCCCAGTGGCTAGCGGAGACCCAGTACTTC.

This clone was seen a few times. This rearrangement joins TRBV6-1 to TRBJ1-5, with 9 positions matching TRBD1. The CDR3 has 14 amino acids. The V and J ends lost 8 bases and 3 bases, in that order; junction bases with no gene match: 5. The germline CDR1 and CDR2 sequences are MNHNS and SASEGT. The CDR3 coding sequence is TGTGCCAGCCGGGGACAGGGACTCAATCAGCCCCAGCATTTT. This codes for CASRGQGLNQPQHF.

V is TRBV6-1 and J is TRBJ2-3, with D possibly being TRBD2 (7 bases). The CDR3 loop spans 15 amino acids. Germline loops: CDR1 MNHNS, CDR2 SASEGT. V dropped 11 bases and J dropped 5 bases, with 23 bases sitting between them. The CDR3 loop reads CAGGAGVLSVDTQYF. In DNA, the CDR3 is TGTGCCGGGGGGGCGGGAGTATTGTCAGTAGATACGCAGTATTTT.

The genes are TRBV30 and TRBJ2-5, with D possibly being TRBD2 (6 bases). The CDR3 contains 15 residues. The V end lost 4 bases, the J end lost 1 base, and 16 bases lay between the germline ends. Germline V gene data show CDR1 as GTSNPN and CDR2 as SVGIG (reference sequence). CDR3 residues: CAWTHYFGGQETQYF. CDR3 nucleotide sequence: TGTGCCTGGACCCATTACTTCGGGGGCCAAGAGACCCAGTACTTC.

As DNA, the CDR3 is TGTGCCAGCAGTCGTCGGACTGGATCCTACGAGCAGTACTTC. Translating it yields CASSRRTGSYEQYF. The chain couples TRBV6-1 to TRBJ2-7, with D perhaps matching TRBD2 (5 bases). The CDR3 is made up of 14 amino acids. Per germline, CDR1 MNHNS and CDR2 SASEGT. V shed 5 bases and J shed 1 base, with 12 bases lying between them.

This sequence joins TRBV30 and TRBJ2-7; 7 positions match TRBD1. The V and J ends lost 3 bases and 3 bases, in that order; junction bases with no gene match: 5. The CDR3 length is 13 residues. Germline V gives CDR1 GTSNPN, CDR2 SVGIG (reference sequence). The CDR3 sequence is CAWRIDRDYEQYF. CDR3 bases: TGTGCCTGGAGAATTGACAGGGACTACGAGCAGTACTTC. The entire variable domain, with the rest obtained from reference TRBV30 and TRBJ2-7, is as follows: SQTIHQWPATLVQPVGSPLSLECTVEGTSNPNLYWYRQAAGRGLQLLFYSVGIGQISSEVPQNLSASRPQDRQFILSSKKLLLSDSGFYLCAWRIDRDYEQYFGPGTRLTVT.

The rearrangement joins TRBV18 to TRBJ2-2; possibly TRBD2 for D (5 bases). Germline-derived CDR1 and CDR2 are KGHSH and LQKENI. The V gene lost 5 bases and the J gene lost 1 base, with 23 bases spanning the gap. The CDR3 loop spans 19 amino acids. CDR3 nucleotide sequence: TGTGCCAGCTCAATCAAGTCCCGTCTAGCACCTCAGAACACCGGGGAGCTGTTTTTT. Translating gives CASSIKSRLAPQNTGELFF.

CDR3 DNA sequence: TGCGCCAGCAGCCATACGTGGCCGGGACAGGGGAGGGACACTGAAGCTTTCTTT. Translating gives CASSHTWPGQGRDTEAFF. The chain is built from TRBV4-1 and TRBJ1-1, with 10 positions matching TRBD1. CDR3 length: 18 residues. V dropped 3 bases and J dropped 3; count of bases not matched to a gene: 13. The germline V gene has CDR1 MGHRA and CDR2 YSYEKL.

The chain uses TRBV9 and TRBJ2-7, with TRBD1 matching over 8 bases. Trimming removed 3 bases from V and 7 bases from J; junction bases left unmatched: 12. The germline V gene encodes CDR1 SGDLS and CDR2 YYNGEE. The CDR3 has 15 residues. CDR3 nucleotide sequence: TGTGCCAGCAGCGCCGGGGACAGGCCCCTAGGGGAGCAGTACTTC. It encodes CASSAGDRPLGEQYF.

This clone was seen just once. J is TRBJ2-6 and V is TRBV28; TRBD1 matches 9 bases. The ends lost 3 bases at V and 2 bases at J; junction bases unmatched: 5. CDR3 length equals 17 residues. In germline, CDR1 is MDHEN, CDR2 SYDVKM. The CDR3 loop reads CASSLRTGEAGANVLTF. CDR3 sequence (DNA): TGTGCCAGCAGTTTGAGGACAGGGGAAGCTGGGGCCAACGTCCTGACTTTC.

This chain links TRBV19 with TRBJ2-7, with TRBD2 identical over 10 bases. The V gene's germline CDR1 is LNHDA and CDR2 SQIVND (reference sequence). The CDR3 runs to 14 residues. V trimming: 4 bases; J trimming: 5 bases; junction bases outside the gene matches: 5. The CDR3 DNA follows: TGTGCCAGTAGTAAAACTAGCGGGACCAACGAGCAGTACTTC. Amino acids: CASSKTSGTNEQYF.

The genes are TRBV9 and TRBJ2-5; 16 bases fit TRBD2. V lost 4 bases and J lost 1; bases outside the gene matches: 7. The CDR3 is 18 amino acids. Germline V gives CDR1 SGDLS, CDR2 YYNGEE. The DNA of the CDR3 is TGTGCCAGCAGCCTTGGGACTAGCGGGAGGGCTGTCCAAGAGACCCAGTACTTC. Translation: CASSLGTSGRAVQETQYF.

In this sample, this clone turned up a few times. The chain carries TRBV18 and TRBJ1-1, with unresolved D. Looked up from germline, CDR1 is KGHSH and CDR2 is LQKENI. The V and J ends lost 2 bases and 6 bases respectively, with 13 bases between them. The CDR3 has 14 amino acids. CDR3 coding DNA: TGTGCCAGCTCACCATACAATGAAATCGCTGAAGCTTTCTTT. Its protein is CASSPYNEIAEAFF.

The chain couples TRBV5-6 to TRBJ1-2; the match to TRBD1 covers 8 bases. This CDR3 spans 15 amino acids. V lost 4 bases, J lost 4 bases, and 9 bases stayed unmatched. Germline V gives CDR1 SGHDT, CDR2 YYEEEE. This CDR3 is CASSPPRGQGYGYTF. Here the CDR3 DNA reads TGTGCCAGCAGCCCCCCCAGGGGGCAGGGCTATGGCTACACCTTC.

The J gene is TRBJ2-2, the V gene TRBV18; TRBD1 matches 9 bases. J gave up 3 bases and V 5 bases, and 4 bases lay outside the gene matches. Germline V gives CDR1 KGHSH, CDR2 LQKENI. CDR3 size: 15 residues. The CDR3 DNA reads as TGTGCCAGCTCAACACGACAGGGGGACACCGGGGAGCTGTTTTTT. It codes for CASSTRQGDTGELFF.